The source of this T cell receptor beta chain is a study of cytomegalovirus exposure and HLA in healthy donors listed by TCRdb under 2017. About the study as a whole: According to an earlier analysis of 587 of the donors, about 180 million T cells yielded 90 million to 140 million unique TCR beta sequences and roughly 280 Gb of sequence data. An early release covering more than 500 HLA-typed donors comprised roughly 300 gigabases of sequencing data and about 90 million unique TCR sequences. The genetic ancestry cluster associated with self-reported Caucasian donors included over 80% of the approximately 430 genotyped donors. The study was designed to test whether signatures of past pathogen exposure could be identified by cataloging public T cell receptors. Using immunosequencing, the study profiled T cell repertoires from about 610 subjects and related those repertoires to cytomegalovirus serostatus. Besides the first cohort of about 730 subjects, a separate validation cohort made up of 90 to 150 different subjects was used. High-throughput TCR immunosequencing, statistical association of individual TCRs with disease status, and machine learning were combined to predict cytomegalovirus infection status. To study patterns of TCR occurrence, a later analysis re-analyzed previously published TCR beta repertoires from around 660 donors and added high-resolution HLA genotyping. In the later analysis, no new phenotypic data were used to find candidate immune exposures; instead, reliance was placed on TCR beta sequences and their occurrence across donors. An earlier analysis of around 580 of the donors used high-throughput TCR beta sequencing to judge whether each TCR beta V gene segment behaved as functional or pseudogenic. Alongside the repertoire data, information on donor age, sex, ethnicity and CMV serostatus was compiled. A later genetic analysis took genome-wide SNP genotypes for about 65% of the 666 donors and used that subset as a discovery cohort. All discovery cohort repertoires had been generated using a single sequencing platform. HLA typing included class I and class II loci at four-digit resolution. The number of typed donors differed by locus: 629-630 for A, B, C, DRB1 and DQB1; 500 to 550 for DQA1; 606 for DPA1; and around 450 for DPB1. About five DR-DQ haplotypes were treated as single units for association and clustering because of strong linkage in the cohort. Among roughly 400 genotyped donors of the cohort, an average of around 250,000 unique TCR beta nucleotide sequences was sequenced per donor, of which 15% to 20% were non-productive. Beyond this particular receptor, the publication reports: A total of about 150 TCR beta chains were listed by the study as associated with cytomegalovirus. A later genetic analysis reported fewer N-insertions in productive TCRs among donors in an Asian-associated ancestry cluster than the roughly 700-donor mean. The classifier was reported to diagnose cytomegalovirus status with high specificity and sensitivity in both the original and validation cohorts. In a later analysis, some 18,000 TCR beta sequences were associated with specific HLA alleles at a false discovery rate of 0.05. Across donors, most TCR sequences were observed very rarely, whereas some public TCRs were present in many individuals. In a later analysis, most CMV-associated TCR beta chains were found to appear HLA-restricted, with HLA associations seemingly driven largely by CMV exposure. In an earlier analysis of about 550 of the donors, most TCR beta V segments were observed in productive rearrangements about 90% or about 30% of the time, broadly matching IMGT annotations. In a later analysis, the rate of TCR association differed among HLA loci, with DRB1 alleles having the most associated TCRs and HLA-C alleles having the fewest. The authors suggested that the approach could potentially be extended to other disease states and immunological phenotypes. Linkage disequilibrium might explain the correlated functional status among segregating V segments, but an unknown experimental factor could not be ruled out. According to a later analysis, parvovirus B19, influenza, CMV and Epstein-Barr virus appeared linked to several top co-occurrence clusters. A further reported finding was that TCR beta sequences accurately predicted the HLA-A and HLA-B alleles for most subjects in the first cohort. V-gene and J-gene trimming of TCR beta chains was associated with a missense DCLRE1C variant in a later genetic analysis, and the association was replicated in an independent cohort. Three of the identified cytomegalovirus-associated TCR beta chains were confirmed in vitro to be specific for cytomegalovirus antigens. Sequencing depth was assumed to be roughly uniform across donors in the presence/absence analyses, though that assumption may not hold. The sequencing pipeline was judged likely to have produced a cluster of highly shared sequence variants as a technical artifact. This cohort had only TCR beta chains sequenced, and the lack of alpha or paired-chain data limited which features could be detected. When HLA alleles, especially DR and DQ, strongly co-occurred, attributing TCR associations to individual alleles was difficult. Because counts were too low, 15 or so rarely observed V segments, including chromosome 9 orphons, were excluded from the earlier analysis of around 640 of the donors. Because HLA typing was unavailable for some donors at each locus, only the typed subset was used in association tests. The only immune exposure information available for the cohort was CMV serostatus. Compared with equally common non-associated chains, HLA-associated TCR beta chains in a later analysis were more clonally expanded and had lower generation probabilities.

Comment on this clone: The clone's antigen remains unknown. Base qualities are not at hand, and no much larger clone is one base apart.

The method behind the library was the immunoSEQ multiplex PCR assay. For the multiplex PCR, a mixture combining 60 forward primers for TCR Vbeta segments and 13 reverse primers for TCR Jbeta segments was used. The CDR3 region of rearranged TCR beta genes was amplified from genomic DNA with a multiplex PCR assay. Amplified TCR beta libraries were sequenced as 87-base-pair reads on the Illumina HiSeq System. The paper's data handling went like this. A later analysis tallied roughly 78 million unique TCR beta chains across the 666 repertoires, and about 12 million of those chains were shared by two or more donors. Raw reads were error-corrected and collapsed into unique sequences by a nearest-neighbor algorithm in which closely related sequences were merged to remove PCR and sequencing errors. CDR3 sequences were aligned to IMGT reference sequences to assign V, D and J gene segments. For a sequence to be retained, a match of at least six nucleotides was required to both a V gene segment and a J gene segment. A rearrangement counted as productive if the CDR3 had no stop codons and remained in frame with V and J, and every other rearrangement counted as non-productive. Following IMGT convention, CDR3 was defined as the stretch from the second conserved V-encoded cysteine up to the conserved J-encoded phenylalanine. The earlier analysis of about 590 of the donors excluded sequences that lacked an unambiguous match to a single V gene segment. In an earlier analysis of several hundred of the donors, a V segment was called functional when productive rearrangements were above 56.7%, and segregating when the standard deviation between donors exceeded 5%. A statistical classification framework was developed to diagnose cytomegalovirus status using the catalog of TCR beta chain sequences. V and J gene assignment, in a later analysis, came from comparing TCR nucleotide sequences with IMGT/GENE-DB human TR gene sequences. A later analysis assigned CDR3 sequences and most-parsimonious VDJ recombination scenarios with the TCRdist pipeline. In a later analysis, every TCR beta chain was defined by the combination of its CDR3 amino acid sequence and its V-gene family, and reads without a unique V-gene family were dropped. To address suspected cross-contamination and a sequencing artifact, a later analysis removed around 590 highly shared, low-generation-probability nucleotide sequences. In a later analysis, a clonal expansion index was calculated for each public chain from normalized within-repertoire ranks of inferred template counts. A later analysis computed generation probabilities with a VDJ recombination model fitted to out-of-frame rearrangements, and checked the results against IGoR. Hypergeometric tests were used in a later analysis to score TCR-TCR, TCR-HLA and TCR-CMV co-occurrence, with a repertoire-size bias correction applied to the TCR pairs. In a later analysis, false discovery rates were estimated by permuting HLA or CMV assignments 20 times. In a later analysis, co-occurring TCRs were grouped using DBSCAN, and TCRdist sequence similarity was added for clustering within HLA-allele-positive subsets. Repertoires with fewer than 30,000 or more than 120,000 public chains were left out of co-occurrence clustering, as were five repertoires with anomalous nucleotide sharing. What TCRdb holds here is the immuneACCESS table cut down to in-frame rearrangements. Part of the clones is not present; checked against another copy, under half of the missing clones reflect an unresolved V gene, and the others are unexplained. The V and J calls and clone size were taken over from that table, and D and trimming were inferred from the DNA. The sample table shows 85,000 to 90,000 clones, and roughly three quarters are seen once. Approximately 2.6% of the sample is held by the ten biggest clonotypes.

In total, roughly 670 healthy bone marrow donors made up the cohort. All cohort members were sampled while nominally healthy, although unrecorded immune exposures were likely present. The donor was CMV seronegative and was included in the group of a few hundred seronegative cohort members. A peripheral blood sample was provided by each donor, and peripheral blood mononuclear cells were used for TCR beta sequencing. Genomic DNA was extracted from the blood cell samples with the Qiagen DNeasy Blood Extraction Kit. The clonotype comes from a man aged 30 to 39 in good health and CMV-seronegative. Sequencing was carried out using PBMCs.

This receptor has the CDR3 CAISGTGEETQYF. The base sequence is TGTGCCATCAGTGGAACGGGTGAAGAGACCCAGTACTTC. The chain uses TRBV10-3 and TRBJ2-5; the D gene identity is not certain. From its cysteine to its phenylalanine, the CDR3 spans 13 amino acids. Kept here is only the CDR3 DNA, which spans 39 bases and is read in frame from base 1. From a lookup of the germline V gene, CDR1 and CDR2 are ENHRY and SYGVKD. Deletion took 4 bases off V and 3 bases off J, with a span of 9 bases between the germline ends.